Below, 24 T cell receptor beta chains from the same sample are listed, as sequenced in a study of blood T cell repertoires in COVID-19. The protocol was immunoSEQ multiplex PCR, while the TCRdb copy is restricted to in-frame clones and leaves out a portion. The table records roughly 260,000 clones, roughly 90% of them present only once. What was sequenced was peripheral blood. Receptor source: a woman in her forties or fifties who had recovered from COVID-19.

This chain joins TRBV13 and TRBJ1-4; 9 bases map to TRBD1. V shed 3 bases and J 10 bases; nucleotides not matched to a gene: 3. This CDR3 has 13 residues. The germline V gene has CDR1 PRHDT and CDR2 FYEKMQ (reference sequence). CDR3 sequence reads: CASSLTGGGKLFF. For the CDR3, the DNA is TGTGCCAGCAGCTTGACAGGGGGTGGAAAACTGTTTTTT.

The sample holds a few counts of this clone. The same CDR3 can be traced to other DNA sequences in this sample. V and J are TRBV29-1 and TRBJ1-2, with D maybe TRBD1 (5 bases). This CDR3 has 11 amino acids. Trimming shortened V by 4 bases and J by 2 bases, and 5 bases separated the two germline ends. The germline V gene encodes CDR1 SQVTM and CDR2 ANQGSEA. The CDR3 DNA reads as TGCAGCGTTGCAGGGAACTATGGCTACACCTTC. Encoded protein: CSVAGNYGYTF.

The chain uses TRBV28 and TRBJ1-5; D is uncertain. This CDR3 is built from 14 residues. From germline, CDR1 is MDHEN and CDR2 SYDVKM. Trimming removed 3 bases at V and 1 base at J, with 7 bases between. CDR3 loop: CASSLGGSNQPQHF. CDR3 DNA sequence: TGTGCCAGCAGTTTGGGAGGGAGCAATCAGCCCCAGCATTTT. The full variable domain, its missing parts supplied by reference TRBV28 and TRBJ1-5, is DVKVTQSSRYLVKRTGEKVFLECVQDMDHENMFWYRQDPGLGLRLIYFSYDVKMKEKGDIPEGYSVSREKKERFSLILESASTNQTSMYLCASSLGGSNQPQHFGDGTRLSIL.

V and J are TRBV7-6 and TRBJ2-1, with TRBD2 matching 9 bases. V was clipped by 0 bases and J by 3 bases; unmatched bases: 3. CDR3 length: 16 amino acids. Per germline, CDR1 SGHVS and CDR2 FNYEAQ. The CDR3 sequence: CASSLALAGLYNEQFF. The CDR3 DNA reads as TGTGCCAGCAGCTTAGCCCTAGCGGGGCTCTACAATGAGCAGTTCTTC. The variable domain in full, with the rest retrieved from reference TRBV7-6 and TRBJ2-1, is GAGVSQSPRYKVTKRGQDVALRCDPISGHVSLYWYRQALGQGPEFLTYFNYEAQQDKSGLPNDRFSAERPEGSISTLTIQRTEQRDSAMYRCASSLALAGLYNEQFFGPGTRLTVL.

The sample holds one count of this clone. This rearrangement joins TRBV7-2 to TRBJ1-3; 7 bases match TRBD1. The germline CDR1 and CDR2 sequences are SGHTA and FQGNSA. The CDR3 covers 15 residues. Trimming at V came to 5 bases and at J to 3 bases, leaving 7 bases not matched to a gene. As DNA, the CDR3 is TGTGCCAGCAGCCGTGACAGGGCAAGTGGAAACACCATATATTTT. Protein product: CASSRDRASGNTIYF.

In this sample, this clone turned up a few times. V and J are TRBV29-1 and TRBJ2-1, with TRBD1 identical over 7 bases. This CDR3 is 13 amino acids long. Germline V CDR1 and CDR2: SQVTM, ANQGSEA. V lost 3 bases to trimming and J lost 8 bases; unmatched junction nucleotides: 7. The CDR3, as DNA: TGCAGCGTTGATCCCTACAGGGGTTATGAGCAGTTCTTC. Translation gives CSVDPYRGYEQFF.

CDR3 nucleotides: TGTGCCAGCAGCCTTCTCCCAGGGGTTGGTGGAAACACCATATATTTT. This encodes CASSLLPGVGGNTIYF. V is TRBV28 and J is TRBJ1-3, with D possibly TRBD1 on 6 matching bases. The germline CDR1 and CDR2 sequences are MDHEN and SYDVKM. The CDR3 covers 16 residues. V was cut by 6 bases and J by 3 bases, with 18 bases left in between.

The V call is TRBV12-1, the J call TRBJ2-7; the listed D gene, TRBD1, was not tested against the DNA. TRBV12-1 is assigned pseudogene status. This CDR3 region has 17 residues. CDR3 DNA: TGTGCCAGCAGCTTAGAGTTGGGGACAGGGGTCCAGTGCGAGCAGTACTTC. Its translation is CASSLELGTGVQCEQYF.

V and J are TRBV28 and TRBJ1-3; no firm D call. V dropped 3 bases and J dropped 0 bases, with 6 bases sitting between them. CDR1 and CDR2 (germline): MDHEN, SYDVKM. The CDR3 sequence is 14 residues long. CDR3 sequence (DNA): TGTGCCAGCAGTTTTAGCAGCTCTGGAAACACCATATATTTT. Its translation is CASSFSSSGNTIYF.

The chain combines TRBV5-6 with TRBJ1-6; D is unresolved. Deletions cut 0 bases from V and 3 bases from J, with 7 bases between. The germline V gene encodes CDR1 SGHDT and CDR2 YYEEEE. The CDR3 spans 15 residues. CDR3 nucleotide sequence: TGTGCCAGCAGCTTGGTACACAACTATAATTCACCCCTCCACTTT. Translation: CASSLVHNYNSPLHF.

Remarks on this clone: This sample also contains other DNA sequences that code for the same CDR3. This chain uses TRBV7-2 with TRBJ2-5; a possible D gene is TRBD2 (5 bases). Looked up from germline, CDR1 is SGHTA and CDR2 is FQGNSA. This CDR3 contains 13 residues. Trimming pared 3 bases from V and 2 bases from J, leaving 7 bases between. CDR3 sequence: CASSFGIQETQYF. CDR3 DNA: TGTGCCAGCAGCTTCGGGATTCAAGAGACCCAGTACTTC.

This chain joins TRBV30 and TRBJ1-1; 7 bases map to TRBD1. The CDR3 spans 11 residues. Germline V gene sequence: CDR1 GTSNPN, CDR2 SVGIG (reference sequence). With V trimmed by 3 bases and J by 7 bases, 2 bases remained unmatched. The CDR3 region is CAWSRDSEAFF. DNA for the CDR3: TGTGCCTGGAGCCGGGACAGTGAAGCTTTCTTT.

This chain joins TRBV28 and TRBJ2-7; 12 bases match TRBD2. Germline V gives CDR1 MDHEN, CDR2 SYDVKM. Losses at the gene ends were 8 bases for V and 2 bases for J; bases not matched to a gene: 10. This CDR3 contains 16 residues. In nucleotides, the CDR3 is TGTGCCAGCCGGACTAGCGGGAAGAGTATCACCTACGAGCAGTACTTC. This encodes CASRTSGKSITYEQYF. The full variable domain, completed using reference TRBV28 and TRBJ2-7, is DVKVTQSSRYLVKRTGEKVFLECVQDMDHENMFWYRQDPGLGLRLIYFSYDVKMKEKGDIPEGYSVSREKKERFSLILESASTNQTSMYLCASRTSGKSITYEQYFGPGTRLTVT.

This rearrangement joins TRBV5-4 to TRBJ2-3, with 8 bases matching TRBD1. This CDR3 region has 15 residues. Germline V lookup: CDR1 SGHNT, CDR2 YYREEE (reference sequence). J gave up 5 bases and V 2 bases, and 7 bases lay outside the gene matches. CDR3 sequence (DNA): TGTGCCAGCAGCTTTAGGCAGGGGGCGAAAGATACGCAGTATTTT. Translation: CASSFRQGAKDTQYF.

J is TRBJ1-2 and V is TRBV19; 9 nucleotides align to TRBD1. Germline CDR1 reads LNHDA; CDR2 reads SQIVND (reference sequence). The CDR3 consists of 14 residues. V lost 7 bases and J lost 8; bases outside the gene matches: 11. The CDR3 bases are TGTGCCAGTATGACCCGGACAGGGGCGAGCGGCTACACCTTC. As protein: CASMTRTGASGYTF.

The rearrangement links TRBV14 to TRBJ2-3; unclear D gene. V was trimmed by 3 bases and J by 2 bases, leaving 6 bases between them. Germline V gives CDR1 SGHDN, CDR2 FVKESK. This CDR3 region has 13 residues. CDR3 in DNA: TGTGCCAGCAGCCACCGTCTCACAGATACGCAGTATTTT. This encodes CASSHRLTDTQYF.

The gene calls are TRBV7-2 and TRBJ1-2; D unclear. V gave up 0 bases and J gave up 3 bases, with 8 bases separating them. Germline V gene sequence: CDR1 SGHTA, CDR2 FQGNSA. CDR3 length: 14 amino acids. This CDR3 is CASSLAAGDYGYTF. CDR3 nucleotide sequence: TGTGCCAGCAGCTTAGCGGCGGGCGACTATGGCTACACCTTC.

The chain combines TRBV12-3 or TRBV12-4 with TRBJ2-5, with D unresolved. This CDR3 contains 13 residues. Trimming shortened V by 2 bases and J by 2 bases, and 6 bases separated the two germline ends. The CDR3 sequence is CASSLWRQETQYF. In DNA, the CDR3 is TGTGCCAGCAGTTTATGGAGACAAGAGACCCAGTACTTC.

V is TRBV10-3 and J is TRBJ2-7; possibly TRBD2 for D (6 bases). Deletions cut 7 bases from V and 0 bases from J, with 13 bases between. The germline V gene encodes CDR1 ENHRY and CDR2 SYGVKD. This CDR3 has 14 amino acids. CDR3 nucleotide sequence: TGTGCCATCAAAGGGGCGGGAAGCTCCTACGAGCAGTACTTC. It is translated as CAIKGAGSSYEQYF.

This chain uses TRBV6-2 or TRBV6-3 with TRBJ1-2; D call uncertain. CDR1 MNHEY and CDR2 SVGEGT come from the germline V gene. Between the trimmed V and J ends, which lost 2 bases and 4 bases, there was a span of 20 bases. The CDR3 spans 17 residues. The CDR3 nucleotides are TGTGCCAGCAGTTACCCCGGAACAGCTATGAACCTCTATGGCTACACCTTC. Its translation is CASSYPGTAMNLYGYTF.

The J gene is TRBJ1-2, the V gene TRBV19; D gene unclear. This CDR3 spans 14 amino acids. Trimming shortened V by 7 bases and J by 3 bases, and 15 bases separated the two germline ends. Germline values: CDR1 LNHDA, CDR2 SQIVND (reference sequence). CDR3 in amino acids: CASTGIPKDYGYTF. The CDR3 coding sequence is TGTGCCAGTACCGGGATCCCGAAGGACTATGGCTACACCTTC.

The chain joins TRBV30 to TRBJ2-7, with TRBD2 identical over 9 bases. This CDR3 spans 14 amino acids. The germline V gene encodes CDR1 GTSNPN and CDR2 SVGIG (reference sequence). V dropped 1 base and J dropped 5; count of bases not matched to a gene: 6. CDR3 sequence (DNA): TGTGCCTGGAGTGGAGGTAGCGGGAGTAACGAGCAGTACTTC. It yields the protein CAWSGGSGSNEQYF.

The chain joins TRBV25-1 to TRBJ2-1; 9 positions match TRBD2. The CDR3 is 15 residues long. V shed 2 bases and J 4 bases; nucleotides not matched to a gene: 3. Looked up from germline, CDR1 is MGHDK and CDR2 is SYGVNS. The CDR3 protein is CASSEGGRGYNEQFF. The CDR3 DNA is TGTGCCAGCAGTGAAGGCGGGAGGGGTTACAATGAGCAGTTCTTC.

The CDR3 loop reads CASTPWGVDEQFF. DNA of the CDR3: TGTGCCAGCACCCCCTGGGGGGTAGATGAGCAGTTCTTC. This chain uses TRBV27 with TRBJ2-1; D is possibly TRBD2 (6 bases). Trimming stripped 7 bases from V and 8 bases from J, with 15 bases between. Germline lookup yields CDR1 MNHEY and CDR2 SMNVEV (reference sequence). The CDR3 covers 13 residues.